This T cell receptor (beta chain) was found in a study of shared clonotypes between healthy human individuals. Method: immunoSEQ multiplex PCR; TCRdb's copy keeps in-frame clones and lacks some. Counted here are about 690,000 clones, about 90% occurring once; the ten biggest clones make up 30% to 40%. General study findings and limits: Incomplete sequencing of sorted subsets was indicated by rarefaction despite large depth.

Germline lookup yields CDR1 GTSNPN and CDR2 SVGIG (reference sequence). This CDR3 contains 14 residues. V shed 5 bases, J shed 6 bases, and the junction held 5 bases outside the gene matches. Every contributor of samples was a Caucasian grown-up residing in Nashville, Tennessee. As for this clone: Antigen specificity is unknown. Other nucleotide sequences from this sample produce the same CDR3.

Source material: memory CD8+ T cells from PBMCs. Subset described: CD45RO+ cells pooled with CCR7-negative TemRA cells. The rearrangement uses TRBV30 and TRBJ2-1, with 12 bases identical to TRBD2. The receptor comes from a man aged 18 to 35 in good health. Some clones in this sample may be carry-over from other donors' samples. This CDR3 is CAWGGGLAGNEQFF. CDR3 sequence (DNA): TGTGCCTGGGGAGGGGGACTAGCGGGCAATGAGCAGTTCTTC.